This paragraph reports one TCR beta chain. This record comes from a study of blood T cell repertoires in COVID-19. Authors' methods: Nucleated cell number was recorded as an estimate derived from reference gene primer amplification. Here immunoSEQ multiplex PCR was the method, and the copy in TCRdb shows in-frame clones only, minus some. V and J calls and clone size follow that table, whereas D and trimming were derived from the DNA. The sample has roughly 95,000 clones, less than 85% seen once. This CDR3 contains 13 residues. V shed 4 bases and J 8 bases; nucleotides not matched to a gene: 7. Germline-derived CDR1 and CDR2 are LGHNA and YSLEER.

The rearrangement uses TRBV4-3 and TRBJ1-2; 7 bases align to TRBD1. This TCR came from a human donor in a cohort sampled during active COVID-19. Material for sequencing was peripheral blood. CDR3: CASSPNRGEGYTF. Written as DNA, the CDR3 is TGCGCCAGCAGCCCTAACAGGGGTGAGGGCTACACCTTC.